The 13 T cell receptor beta chains below come from one sample, sequenced in a study of T cell repertoires in cytomegalovirus infection. Their antigen targets remain unknown. TCRdb analysed the reads with MiXCR anew, one entry per CDR3 protein. The sample carries 160,000 or so distinct CDR3 sequences, 20% to 25% recorded once. The material was CD8+ T cells from cultured PBMCs, obtained from culture after CMV antigen stimulation. The receptors come from a human donor in good health (CMV status not recorded). Some clones in this sample may be carry-over from other donors' samples.

This chain joins TRBV6-2 or TRBV6-3 and TRBJ2-1; D is unresolved. Trimming left V 2 bases short and J 1 base short, with 9 bases between. Germline V CDR1 and CDR2: MNHEY, SVGEGT. This CDR3 is 15 amino acids long. The CDR3 nucleotides read TGTGCCAGCAGTTACGTGGCAGCATCCTACAATGAGCAGTTCTTC. Translation: CASSYVAASYNEQFF.

This clonotype was counted between two and nine times. The rearrangement links TRBV7-8 to TRBJ2-7; D remains unclear. V lost 2 bases and J 6 bases, leaving 8 bases between the germline ends. CDR3 length equals 12 residues. Germline assignment: CDR1 SGHVS and CDR2 FQNEAQ. The CDR3 bases are TGTGCCAGCAGCTTAACCAACTCCGAGCAGTACTTC. Residues: CASSLTNSEQYF.

This clonotype has only a few counts. V usage is TRBV7-2 and J usage is TRBJ2-3; D is undetermined. The CDR3 is 14 amino acids. The V end lost 7 bases, the J end lost 0 bases, and 11 bases lay between the germline ends. CDR1 is SGHTA and CDR2 is FQGNSA in the germline V gene. CDR3 region: CASTSTQSTDTQYF. CDR3 coding DNA: TGTGCCAGCACTTCTACCCAAAGCACAGATACGCAGTATTTT.

CDR3 sequence reads: CASSLALSVGADTQYF. DNA of the CDR3: TGTGCCAGCAGCTTAGCGTTATCCGTCGGGGCAGATACGCAGTATTTT. The chain recombines TRBV7-8 with TRBJ2-3; D might be TRBD2 (5 bases). This CDR3 is 16 amino acids long. CDR1 is SGHVS and CDR2 is FQNEAQ in the germline V gene. V shed 0 bases and J shed 4 bases, with 14 bases lying between them.

The V gene is TRBV7-2, the J gene TRBJ2-7; perhaps TRBD2 as D (5 bases). V was cut by 10 bases and J by 2 bases, with 18 bases left in between. The germline V gene has CDR1 SGHTA and CDR2 FQGNSA. This CDR3 has 14 amino acids. CDR3 in amino acids: CAIHGGPTAYEQYF. CDR3 DNA sequence: TGTGCCATCCATGGAGGCCCTACTGCCTACGAGCAGTACTTC.

The rearrangement joins TRBV6-2 or TRBV6-3 to TRBJ2-5; D not certain. From germline, CDR1 is MNHEY and CDR2 SVGEGT. The CDR3 has 17 amino acids. V lost 6 bases and J lost 0, with 20 bases in between. In DNA, the CDR3 is TGTGCCAGCAGCCATAATGACGATGACCAGTACCAAGAGACCCAGTACTTC. It translates to CASSHNDDDQYQETQYF.

The V gene is TRBV7-9, the J gene TRBJ2-1; D may be TRBD1 (5 bases). The CDR3 has 13 residues. V was clipped by 7 bases and J by 3 bases, with 10 bases between them. Germline values: CDR1 SEHNR, CDR2 FQNEAQ (reference sequence). CDR3 sequence: CASKGAVYNEQFF. CDR3 sequence (DNA): TGTGCCAGCAAAGGGGCTGTCTACAATGAGCAGTTCTTC. The full variable domain, its missing parts supplied by reference TRBV7-9 and TRBJ2-1, is DTGVSQNPRHKITKRGQNVTFRCDPISEHNRLYWYRQTLGQGPEFLTYFQNEAQLEKSRLLSDRFSAERPKGSFSTLEIQRTEQGDSAMYLCASKGAVYNEQFFGPGTRLTVL.

This chain joins TRBV6-5 and TRBJ1-3; 9 bases are a match to TRBD1. The CDR3 totals 15 residues. Germline V gene sequence: CDR1 MNHEY, CDR2 SVGAGI. V gave up 5 bases and J gave up 3 bases; unmatched junction bases: 5. The CDR3 sequence: CASSKQGAGGNTIYF. The CDR3 DNA reads TGTGCCAGCAGTAAACAGGGGGCTGGTGGAAACACCATATATTTT.

This clonotype turned up a few times. The chain carries TRBV7-9 and TRBJ1-1; D unresolved. The CDR3 has 18 amino acids. Germline V lookup: CDR1 SEHNR, CDR2 FQNEAQ (reference sequence). V shed 5 bases and J shed 11 bases, with 33 bases lying between them. The CDR3 sequence: CASSPQLRSIGPKVVAFF. The DNA for the CDR3 is TGTGCCAGCAGCCCCCAGCTTCGGTCAATAGGCCCCAAAGTTGTGGCTTTCTTT.

The chain is built from TRBV6-2 or TRBV6-3 and TRBJ2-3; D uncertain. The CDR3 is made up of 13 amino acids. V lost 6 bases, J lost 5 bases, and 12 bases lay in between. From germline, CDR1 is MNHEY and CDR2 SVGEGT. CDR3 DNA sequence: TGTGCCAGCAGCCCAACCCCTGGAGATACGCAGTATTTT. It encodes CASSPTPGDTQYF.

This chain connects TRBV12-3 or TRBV12-4 to TRBJ2-7, with TRBD2 as a possible D gene (6 bases). CDR3 length: 13 amino acids. V gave up 7 bases and J gave up 3 bases, with 13 bases separating them. The CDR3 DNA reads TGTGCCAGCACCCCGGGGGTTAGCTACGAGCAGTACTTC. Translated: CASTPGVSYEQYF.

The chain employs TRBV7-6 and TRBJ1-5, with D perhaps matching TRBD1 (5 bases). CDR1 and CDR2 (germline): SGHVS, FNYEAQ. Trimming stripped 2 bases from V and 3 bases from J, with 11 bases between. The CDR3 is made up of 15 amino acids. CDR3 in amino acids: CASSLRGDFNQPQHF. The CDR3, as DNA: TGTGCCAGCAGCTTAAGAGGGGATTTCAATCAGCCCCAGCATTTT.

This clonotype showed up many times. V gene TRBV7-8 combines with J gene TRBJ1-5; 9 bases match TRBD1. Per germline, CDR1 SGHVS and CDR2 FQNEAQ. Unmatched junction bases numbered 7, after V lost 3 bases and J lost 7 bases. This CDR3 region has 15 residues. This CDR3 is CASSFRDRAFQPQHF. The CDR3 DNA sequence: TGTGCCAGCAGCTTTCGGGACAGGGCGTTCCAGCCCCAGCATTTT.